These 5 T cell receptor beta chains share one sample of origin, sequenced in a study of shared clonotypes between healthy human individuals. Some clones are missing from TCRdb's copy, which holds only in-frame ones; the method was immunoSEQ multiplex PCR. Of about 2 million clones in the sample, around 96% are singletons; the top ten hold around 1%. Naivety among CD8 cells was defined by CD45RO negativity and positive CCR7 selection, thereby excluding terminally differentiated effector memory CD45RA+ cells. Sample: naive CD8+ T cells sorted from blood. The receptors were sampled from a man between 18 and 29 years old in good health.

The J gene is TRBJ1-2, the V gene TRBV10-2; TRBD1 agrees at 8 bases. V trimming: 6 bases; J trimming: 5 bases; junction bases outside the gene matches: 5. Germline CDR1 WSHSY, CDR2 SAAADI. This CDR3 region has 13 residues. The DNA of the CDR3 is TGCGCCAGCAGAGTGGACAGGGATTATGGCTACACCTTC. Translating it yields CASRVDRDYGYTF.

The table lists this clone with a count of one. CDR3 coding DNA: TGTGCCACCAGCCCCCCCGAGGGCGAGCAGTACTTC. Translated, it gives CATSPPEGEQYF. The V gene is TRBV15, the J gene TRBJ2-7; perhaps TRBD2 as D (5 bases). The CDR3 sequence is 12 residues long. Germline V gives CDR1 LNHNV, CDR2 YYDKDF (reference sequence). V was pared by 5 bases and J by 6 bases, with 11 bases between.

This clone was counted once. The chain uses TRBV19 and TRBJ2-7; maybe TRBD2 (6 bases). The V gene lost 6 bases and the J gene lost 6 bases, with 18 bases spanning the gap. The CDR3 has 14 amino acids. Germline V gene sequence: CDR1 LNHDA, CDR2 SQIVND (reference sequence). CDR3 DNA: TGTGCCAGTAGCCATAGCGGCGACGTGTTCGAGCAGTACTTC. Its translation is CASSHSGDVFEQYF.

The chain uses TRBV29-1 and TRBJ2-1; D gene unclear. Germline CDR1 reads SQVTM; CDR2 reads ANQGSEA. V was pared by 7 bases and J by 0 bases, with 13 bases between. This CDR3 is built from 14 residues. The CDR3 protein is CSAPDGTSYNEQFF. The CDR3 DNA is TGCAGCGCTCCTGACGGAACCTCCTACAATGAGCAGTTCTTC.

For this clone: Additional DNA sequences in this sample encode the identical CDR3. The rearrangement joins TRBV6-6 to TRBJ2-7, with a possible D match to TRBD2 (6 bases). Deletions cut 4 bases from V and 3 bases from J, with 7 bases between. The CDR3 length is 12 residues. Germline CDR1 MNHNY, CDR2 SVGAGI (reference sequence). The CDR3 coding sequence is TGTGCCAGCAGTTCGACTAGCTACGAGCAGTACTTC. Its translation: CASSSTSYEQYF.